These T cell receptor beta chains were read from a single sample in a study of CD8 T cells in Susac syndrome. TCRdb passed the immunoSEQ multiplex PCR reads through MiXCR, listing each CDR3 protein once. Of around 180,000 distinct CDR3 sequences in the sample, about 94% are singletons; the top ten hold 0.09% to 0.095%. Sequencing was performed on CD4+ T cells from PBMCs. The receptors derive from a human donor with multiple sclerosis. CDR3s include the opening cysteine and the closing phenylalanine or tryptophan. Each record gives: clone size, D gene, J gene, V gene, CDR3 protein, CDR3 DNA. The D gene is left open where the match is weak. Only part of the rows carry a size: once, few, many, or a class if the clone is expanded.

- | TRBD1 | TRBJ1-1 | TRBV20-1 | CSAPRTGGSPEAFF | TGCAGTGCCCCACGGACAGGGGGGTCCCCTGAAGCTTTCTTT
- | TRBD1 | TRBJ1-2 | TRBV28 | CASSLSLWTGYGYTF | TGTGCCAGCAGTTTATCCCTCTGGACAGGCTATGGCTACACCTTC
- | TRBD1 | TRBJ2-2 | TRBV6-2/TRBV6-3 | CASSYPRDRDTGELFF | TGTGCCAGCAGTTACCCGCGGGACAGGGACACCGGGGAGCTGTTTTTT
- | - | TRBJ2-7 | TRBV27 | CASTPYQGTGEQYF | TGTGCCAGCACCCCCTACCAGGGGACTGGCGAGCAGTACTTC
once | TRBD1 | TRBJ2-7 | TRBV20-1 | CSARDPSGTGEEQYF | TGCAGTGCTAGAGACCCCTCCGGGACAGGGGAAGAGCAGTACTTC
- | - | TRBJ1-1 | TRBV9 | CASSVNPLKTEAFF | TGTGCCAGCAGCGTAAATCCCCTCAAAACTGAAGCTTTCTTT
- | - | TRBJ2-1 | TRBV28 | CASNYSPARNEQFF | TGTGCCAGCAACTACAGCCCCGCACGCAATGAGCAGTTCTTC
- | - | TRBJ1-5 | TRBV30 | CAWSRGGSNQPQHF | TGTGCCTGGAGTAGAGGGGGGAGCAATCAGCCCCAGCATTTT
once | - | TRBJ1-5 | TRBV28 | CASLGGGYSNQPQHF | TGTGCCAGCCTGGGGGGGGGTTATAGCAATCAGCCCCAGCATTTT
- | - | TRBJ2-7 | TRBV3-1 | CASSQVGVDYEQYF | TGTGCCAGCAGCCAAGTTGGGGTAGACTACGAGCAGTACTTC
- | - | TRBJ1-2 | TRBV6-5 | CASSYSSGEIDGYTF | TGTGCCAGCAGTTACTCGAGTGGTGAAATTGATGGCTACACCTTC
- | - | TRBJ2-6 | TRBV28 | CASLTGTGANVLTF | TGTGCCAGCCTCACGGGGACCGGGGCCAACGTCCTGACTTTC
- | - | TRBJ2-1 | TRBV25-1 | CASGYNEQFF | TGTGCCAGTGGATACAATGAGCAGTTCTTC
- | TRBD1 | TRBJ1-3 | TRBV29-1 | CSVGQRSSGNTIYF | TGCAGCGTGGGACAGAGAAGCTCTGGAAACACCATATATTTT
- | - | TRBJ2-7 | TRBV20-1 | CSATRGGTLGGEQYF | TGCAGTGCCACGAGGGGTGGGACGCTCGGGGGCGAGCAGTACTTC
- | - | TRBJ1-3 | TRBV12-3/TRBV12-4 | CASTVPGVRGNTIYF | TGTGCCAGCACCGTACCGGGGGTCAGGGGAAACACCATATATTTT
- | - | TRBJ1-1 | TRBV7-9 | CASSLTPTDMNTEAFF | TGTGCCAGCAGCTTAACCCCGACAGACATGAACACTGAAGCTTTCTTT
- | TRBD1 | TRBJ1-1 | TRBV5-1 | CASSVGQGKGFF | TGCGCCAGCAGCGTGGGACAGGGCAAGGGTTTCTTT
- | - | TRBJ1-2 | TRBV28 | CASISGLDGYTF | TGTGCCAGCATATCAGGCTTGGATGGCTACACCTTC
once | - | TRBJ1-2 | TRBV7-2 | CASSLAQGEYGYTF | TGTGCCAGCAGCTTAGCTCAGGGAGAGTATGGCTACACCTTC
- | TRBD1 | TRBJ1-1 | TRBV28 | CASSSLRGHTEAFF | TGTGCCAGCAGTTCCCTCAGGGGGCACACTGAAGCTTTCTTT
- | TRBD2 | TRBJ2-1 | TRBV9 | CASSVTGTSGGALFF | TGTGCCAGCAGCGTCACCGGGACTAGCGGGGGGGCCCTGTTCTTC
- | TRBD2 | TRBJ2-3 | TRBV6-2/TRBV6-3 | CASSYGGGYTDTQYF | TGTGCCAGCAGTTACGGCGGGGGGTACACAGATACGCAGTATTTT
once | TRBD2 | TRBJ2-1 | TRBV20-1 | CSARAQRLAPSYEQFF | TGCAGTGCTAGAGCCCAAAGACTAGCGCCGAGCTATGAGCAGTTCTTC
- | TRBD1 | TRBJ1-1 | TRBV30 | CAWTRQGNSEAFF | TGTGCCTGGACCAGACAGGGAAACTCTGAAGCTTTCTTT
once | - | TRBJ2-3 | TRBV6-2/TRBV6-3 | CASSYPLTSTDTQYF | TGTGCCAGCAGTTACCCACTGACTAGCACAGATACGCAGTATTTT
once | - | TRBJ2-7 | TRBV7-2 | CASSLSVSYEQYF | TGTGCCAGCAGCTTGTCGGTTTCCTACGAGCAGTACTTC
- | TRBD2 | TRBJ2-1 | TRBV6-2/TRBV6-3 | CASSIWTSGSSNEQFF | TGTGCCAGCAGTATTTGGACTAGCGGGAGCAGCAATGAGCAGTTCTTC
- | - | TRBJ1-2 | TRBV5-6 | CASSSTGIPVDGYTF | TGTGCCAGCAGCTCCACAGGGATCCCAGTGGATGGCTACACCTTC
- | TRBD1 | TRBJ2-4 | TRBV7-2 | CASSLGSQGNIQYF | TGTGCCAGCAGCTTAGGGTCACAGGGGAACATTCAGTACTTC